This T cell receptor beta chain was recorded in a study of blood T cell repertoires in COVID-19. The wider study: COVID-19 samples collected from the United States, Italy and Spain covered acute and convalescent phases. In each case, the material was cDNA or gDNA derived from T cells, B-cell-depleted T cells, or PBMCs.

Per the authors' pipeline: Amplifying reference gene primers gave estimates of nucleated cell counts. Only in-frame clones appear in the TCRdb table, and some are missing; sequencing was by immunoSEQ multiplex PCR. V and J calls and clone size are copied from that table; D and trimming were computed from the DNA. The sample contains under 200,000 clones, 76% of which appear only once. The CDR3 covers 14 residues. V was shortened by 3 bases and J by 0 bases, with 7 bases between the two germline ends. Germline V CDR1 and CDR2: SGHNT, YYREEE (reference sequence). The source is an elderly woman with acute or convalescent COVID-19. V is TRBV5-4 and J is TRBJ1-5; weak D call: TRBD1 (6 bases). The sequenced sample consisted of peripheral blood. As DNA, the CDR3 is TGTGCCAGCAGCTGGACAGATAGCAATCAGCCCCAGCATTTT. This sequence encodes CASSWTDSNQPQHF.